A selection of T cell receptor beta chains follows, all from one sample in a study of T cells in tumors after PD-1 blockade. The repertoire was sequenced with immunoSEQ multiplex PCR; TCRdb's copy has only in-frame clones and lacks some. The sample shows approximately 3,700 clones, approximately 67% of them seen only once. The specimen was tumor tissue, collected before anti-PD-1 treatment. These receptors originate from a human donor with basal cell carcinoma. The CDR3 runs from the conserved cysteine through the conserved F or W. The D gene is left open where the match is weak. Not all rows give a size; the values are once, few, many and, for expanded clones, a class.

V	D	J	size	DNA	CDR3
TRBV2	NA	TRBJ2-3	NA	TGTGCCAGCACCCAACTTAAGGGTACTAGCACAGATACGCAGTATTTT	CASTQLKGTSTDTQYF
TRBV2	TRBD2	TRBJ2-1	NA	TGTGCCAGCACTCTCTCGGGAGGGCCCCTGCTCTTCTTC	CASTLSGGPLLFF
TRBV5-5	NA	TRBJ1-3	NA	TGTGCCAGCAGCGGGGCGGGCGGAAACACCATATATTTT	CASSGAGGNTIYF
TRBV4-1	NA	TRBJ1-2	once	TGCGCCAGCAGCCGGCCGGGTTTCGTTGCCCAACATGGCTACACCTTC	CASSRPGFVAQHGYTF
TRBV7-9	NA	TRBJ2-3	NA	TGTGCCAGCAGCTTAGGCCAGGGGTTGGATACGCAGTATTTT	CASSLGQGLDTQYF
TRBV2	NA	TRBJ2-6	NA	TGTGCCAGCAGGGTAGACAGCTCTGGGGCCAACGTCCTGACTTTC	CASRVDSSGANVLTF
TRBV2	NA	TRBJ1-2	NA	TGTGCCAGCAGTAATTATGGCTACACCTTC	CASSNYGYTF
TRBV6-1	NA	TRBJ2-7	NA	TGTGCCAGCAGTGAACCGGGCTACGAGCAGTACTTC	CASSEPGYEQYF
TRBV15	TRBD2	TRBJ2-3	NA	TGTGCCACCAGCAGAGTTCTAGCGGGAGAGGCAGATACGCAGTATTTT	CATSRVLAGEADTQYF
TRBV2	NA	TRBJ2-6	NA	TGTGCCAGCAGGGAGGGACAGACTGGGGCCAACGTCCTGACTTTC	CASREGQTGANVLTF
TRBV25-1	TRBD1	TRBJ2-3	NA	TGTGCCAGCAGTGAAATGGGACAGATAGATACGCAGTATTTT	CASSEMGQIDTQYF
TRBV10-3	TRBD2	TRBJ2-7	NA	TGTGCCATCAGTGAGTCGATGGCGGGAGGGCCCAACGAGCAGTACTTC	CAISESMAGGPNEQYF
TRBV28	TRBD1	TRBJ2-1	NA	TGTGCCAGCAGTTTGCTTTCCGGGACAGGGGGCGATGAGCAGTTCTTC	CASSLLSGTGGDEQFF
TRBV24-1	NA	TRBJ2-1	NA	TGTGCCACCAGTGATCGGGGGGCCAGCCAGAACCGGAATGAGCAGTTCTTC	CATSDRGASQNRNEQFF
TRBV19	TRBD1	TRBJ2-2	NA	TGTGCCAGTAACTACAGGGGGCGGACCGGGGAGCTGTTTTTT	CASNYRGRTGELFF
TRBV10-3	NA	TRBJ1-2	once	TGTGCCATCAGTGGCCCGGGGGCCGCCTATGGCTACACCTTC	CAISGPGAAYGYTF
TRBV5-6	NA	TRBJ1-4	NA	TGTGCCAGCAGCTTGGTGGCAGGCACTAATGAAAAACTGTTTTTT	CASSLVAGTNEKLFF
TRBV27	NA	TRBJ2-2	NA	TGTGCCAGCAGTTTTAGGAGCACCGGGGAGCTGTTTTTT	CASSFRSTGELFF
TRBV27	NA	TRBJ2-7	NA	TGTGCCAGCAGCCAACCAGGGGCCTACGAGCAGTACTTC	CASSQPGAYEQYF
TRBV10-2	NA	TRBJ2-1	NA	TGCGCCAGCAACCCCGGGTCCTACAATGAGCAGTTCTTC	CASNPGSYNEQFF
TRBV9	NA	TRBJ2-3	few	TGTGCCAGCAGCAAGAGGGGCAGGGGTGGGACAGATACGCAGTATTTT	CASSKRGRGGTDTQYF
TRBV3-1/TRBV3-2	NA	TRBJ2-3	once	TGTGCCAGCAGCCTGCGGACAGATACGCAGTATTTT	CASSLRTDTQYF
TRBV18	NA	TRBJ2-5	NA	TGTGCCAGCTCAATAGGGTTCCAAGAGACCCAGTACTTC	CASSIGFQETQYF
TRBV29-1	NA	TRBJ2-1	NA	TGCAGCGAAGCGTTCGAAAACGGGTCCAATGAGCAGTTCTTC	CSEAFENGSNEQFF
TRBV29-1	NA	TRBJ1-4	NA	TGCAGCGCCCGGGACTCTGGTAATGAAAAACTGTTTTTT	CSARDSGNEKLFF
TRBV9	NA	TRBJ1-1	NA	TGTGCCAGCAGCGTACAACTGAACACTGAAGCTTTCTTT	CASSVQLNTEAFF
TRBV5-1	TRBD2	TRBJ2-1	NA	TGCGCCAGCAGCCACGGACTAGCGTGGAGCTCCTACAATGAGCAGTTCTTC	CASSHGLAWSSYNEQFF
TRBV7-3	TRBD1	TRBJ2-7	NA	TGTGCCAGCAGCCCGGGACAGGGGTTGTACGAGCAGTACTTC	CASSPGQGLYEQYF